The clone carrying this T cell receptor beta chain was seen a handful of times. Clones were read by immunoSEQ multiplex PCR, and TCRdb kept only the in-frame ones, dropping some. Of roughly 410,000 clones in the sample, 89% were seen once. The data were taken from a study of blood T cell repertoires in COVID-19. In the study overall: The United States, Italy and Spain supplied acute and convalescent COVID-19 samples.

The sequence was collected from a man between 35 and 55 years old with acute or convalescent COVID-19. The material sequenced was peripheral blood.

The CDR3 DNA sequence: TGTGCCAGCAGCTTAACTCGGGGAACCGCTGAAGCTTTCTTT. It codes for CASSLTRGTAEAFF. This rearrangement joins TRBV7-3 to TRBJ1-1; no firm D call. Trimming took off 0 bases at V and 6 bases at J, with 11 bases between the two ends. The germline V gene has CDR1 SGHTA and CDR2 FQGTGA. This CDR3 is built from 14 residues.